This T cell receptor beta chain was profiled in a study of radiotherapy plus CTLA-4 blockade in lung cancer. Using immunoSEQ multiplex PCR, the repertoire was profiled, and TCRdb retains in-frame clones only, with some absent. The data show tens of thousands of clones, around three quarters seen once. Treatment of patients with chemo-refractory metastatic non-small-cell lung cancer consisted of focal radiation plus CTLA-4 blockade with ipilimumab. As concerns this clone: The target antigen is unknown.

Study-level findings and limits: Reports state that early shifts in blood T cell clones, with interferon-beta, best predicted response.

The length of the CDR3 is 15 residues. The germline V gene has CDR1 KGHSH and CDR2 LQKENI. Trimming took 4 bases from V and 1 from J; bases not matched to a gene: 3. This receptor was obtained from a human donor with non-small cell lung cancer that progressed on radiotherapy plus ipilimumab. Here the sequenced sample was peripheral blood, taken from a patient treated with radiotherapy plus ipilimumab. The chain carries TRBV18 and TRBJ2-2; TRBD2 agrees at 7 bases. In DNA form, the CDR3 reads TGTGCCAGCTCACAACGGACTAGGAACACCGGGGAGCTGTTTTTT. Encoded protein: CASSQRTRNTGELFF. Drawing the rest from reference TRBV18 and TRBJ2-2, the complete variable domain is NAGVMQNPRHLVRRRGQEARLRCSPMKGHSHVYWYRQLPEEGLKFMVYLQKENIIDESGMPKERFSAEFPKEGPSILRIQQVVRGDSAAYFCASSQRTRNTGELFFGEGSRLTVL.